This TCR beta chain is from a study of PD-1 blockade in mismatch repair-deficient tumors. Whole-study context: All were previously treated, progressing patients with eleven to twelve mismatch repair-deficient cancer types.

CDR1 and CDR2 from the germline V gene are MNHEY and SMNVEV (reference sequence). V dropped 3 bases and J dropped 4 bases, with 13 bases sitting between them. The CDR3 consists of 14 residues. The data were produced by immunoSEQ multiplex PCR, yet TCRdb's version contains in-frame clones alone and is incomplete. The data contain some 97,000 clones, over 75% of them singletons. Specimen: peripheral blood, collected around 8 months after starting pembrolizumab. The chain couples TRBV27 to TRBJ2-7, with D possibly being TRBD2 (5 bases). The sequence came from an adult with mismatch repair-deficient cancer. The DNA of the CDR3 is TGTGCCAGCAGTTTGGGAAGCCCGGGATACGAGCAGTACTTC. It translates to CASSLGSPGYEQYF.